A selection of T cell receptor beta chains follows, all from one sample in a study of T cell responses to AZD1222 COVID-19 vaccine. TCRdb's table, derived via immunoSEQ multiplex PCR, lists solely in-frame clones and lacks some. The data hold roughly 100,000 clones, with 70% to 90% observed a single time. Sample: peripheral blood, taken 28 days after the second AZD1222 dose. These receptors originate from an adult who received the AZD1222 COVID-19 vaccine. Both conserved end residues are part of each CDR3.

V,CDR3
TRBV7-8,CASSARVAGPAKNIQYF
TRBV5-1,CASRPDREYLNQPQHF
TRBV20-1,CSASGGRTPRLSYEQYF
TRBV24-1,CATSESDTIYGYTF
TRBV4-1,CASSLRDSPYEQYF
TRBV29-1,CSVSGFTGELFF
TRBV6-6,CASSYSSRVEQYF
TRBV7-9,CASSLYSYEQYF
TRBV23-1,CASSPPQPPDREPYEQYF
TRBV28,CASSVTGTLDGYTF
TRBV27,CATRPGAYNSPLHF
TRBV28,CASRDRNYEQYF
TRBV2,CASSSSIVLAGRGETQYF
TRBV7-3,CASSLSGADGYTF
TRBV7-8,CASRAAREGTDTQYF
TRBV28,CASHLPDSYEQYF
TRBV7-7,CASSSRTGGTGELFF
TRBV5-4,CASSYWDRTLAKNIQYF
TRBV7-6,CASSSTKGRRDVMVTYNEQFF
TRBV5-1,CASSYGTRDFPGELFF